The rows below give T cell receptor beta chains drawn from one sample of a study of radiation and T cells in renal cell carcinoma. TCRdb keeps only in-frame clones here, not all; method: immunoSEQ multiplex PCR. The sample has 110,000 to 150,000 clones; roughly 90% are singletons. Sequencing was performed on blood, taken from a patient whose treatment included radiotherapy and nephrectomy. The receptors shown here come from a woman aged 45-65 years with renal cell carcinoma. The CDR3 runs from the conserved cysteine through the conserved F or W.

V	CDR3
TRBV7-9	CASSLSGLTGELFF
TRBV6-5	CASSWGGGNSPLHF
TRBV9	CASSVEERTGDTEAFF
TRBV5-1	CASSFGTESEKLFF
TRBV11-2	CASSLVPGQVSPLHF
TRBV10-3	CAIRDRMNTEAFF
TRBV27	CASSLRGRAVLPLHF
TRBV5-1	CASSSQETQYF
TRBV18	CASSPGQGAYNEQFF
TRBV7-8	CASSLEGQPSTDTQYF
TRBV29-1	CSVIQGIPYEQYF
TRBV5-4	CASSLGRGFNTEAFF
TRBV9	CASSVDQENSPLHF
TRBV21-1	CASSKVTRDLPHLLSYEQYF
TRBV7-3	CASSLDRENYGYTF
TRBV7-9	CASSLKLDEQYF
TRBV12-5	CASGLDRGNEKLFF
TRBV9	CASSFRGTADTQYF
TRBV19	CASSIDGFMGTYEQYF
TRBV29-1	CSASWEEAFF
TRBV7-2	CASSQPSVNTEAFF
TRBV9	CASSVALWGEKLFF